These T cell receptor beta chains were read from a single sample in a study of Graves' ophthalmopathy and Graves' hyperthyroidism. One entry per CDR3 protein, called by TCRdb with MiXCR from the multiplex PCR reads. In the table there are under 800,000 distinct CDR3 sequences, about a fifth of which are singletons. Sequenced material: peripheral blood. These receptor sequences come from a young woman with stable Graves' hyperthyroidism. Some clones in this sample may be carry-over from other donors' samples. CDR3s include the opening cysteine and the closing phenylalanine or tryptophan. The order of the fields is J gene, clone size, V gene, D gene, CDR3 DNA, CDR3 protein. D genes are given only for firm matches. The size entry is marked missing in some rows and otherwise reads once, few, many or a size class.

j_gene: TRBJ1-2; abundance: many; v_gene: TRBV20-1; d_gene: TRBD1; CDR3nt: TGCAGTGCTCTAACCGGGACAGTTCTTTTCGGCTACACCTTC; CDR3aa: CSALTGTVLFGYTF
j_gene: TRBJ2-7; abundance: few; v_gene: TRBV3-1; d_gene: .; CDR3nt: TGTGCCAGCAGCCAAACGGGGATGGGTCCCTACGAGCAGTACTTC; CDR3aa: CASSQTGMGPYEQYF
j_gene: TRBJ2-5; abundance: .; v_gene: TRBV11-1; d_gene: .; CDR3nt: TGTGCCAGCGCCCCCCGGGCTAGCGAAATCGTTGGGGAGACCCAGTACTTC; CDR3aa: CASAPRASEIVGETQYF
j_gene: TRBJ1-5; abundance: many; v_gene: TRBV25-1; d_gene: TRBD1; CDR3nt: TGTGCCAGCAGTGAGGCAGGGGGAGGACGTCAGCCCCAGCATTTT; CDR3aa: CASSEAGGGRQPQHF
j_gene: TRBJ1-5; abundance: few; v_gene: TRBV6-5; d_gene: .; CDR3nt: TGTGCCAGCAGTTACTCGAAAGGCGGCCAGCCCCAGCATTTT; CDR3aa: CASSYSKGGQPQHF
j_gene: TRBJ2-7; abundance: .; v_gene: TRBV2; d_gene: .; CDR3nt: TGTGCCAGCAGTGGGGCAGGGAATTATCTCGAGCAGTACTTC; CDR3aa: CASSGAGNYLEQYF
j_gene: TRBJ1-1; abundance: .; v_gene: TRBV6-5; d_gene: .; CDR3nt: TGTGCCAGCAGTAACCCACCAGGGTCGAACACTGAAGCTTTCTTT; CDR3aa: CASSNPPGSNTEAFF
j_gene: TRBJ1-1; abundance: many; v_gene: TRBV7-2; d_gene: .; CDR3nt: TGTGCCAGCAGTTGGCAGGAAAACACTGAAGCTTTCTTT; CDR3aa: CASSWQENTEAFF
j_gene: TRBJ1-2; abundance: few; v_gene: TRBV11-2; d_gene: .; CDR3nt: TGTGCCAGCAGCTCGGTGGGGCAGCCGTATGGCTACACCTTC; CDR3aa: CASSSVGQPYGYTF
j_gene: TRBJ1-3; abundance: .; v_gene: TRBV30; d_gene: TRBD1; CDR3nt: TGTGCCTGGAGTGTACTTTGGGACAGGGGCAGAAACACCATATATTTT; CDR3aa: CAWSVLWDRGRNTIYF
j_gene: TRBJ1-2; abundance: few; v_gene: TRBV6-1; d_gene: .; CDR3nt: TGTGCCAGCAGTCCATCCTGGACAGCCTCTTATGGCTACACCTTC; CDR3aa: CASSPSWTASYGYTF
j_gene: TRBJ1-6; abundance: .; v_gene: TRBV6-4; d_gene: TRBD1; CDR3nt: TGTGCCAGCAGTGACCAGGAGACAGGGGTAGCTTCACCCCTCCACTTT; CDR3aa: CASSDQETGVASPLHF
j_gene: TRBJ2-7; abundance: many; v_gene: TRBV7-8; d_gene: .; CDR3nt: TGTGCCAGCAGCTTAGCGCCATCTTCTGAGCGGTACTTC; CDR3aa: CASSLAPSSERYF
j_gene: TRBJ2-5; abundance: .; v_gene: TRBV3-1; d_gene: .; CDR3nt: TGTGCCAGCAGCCAAGAACCGGTCCGGGAGACCCAGTACTTC; CDR3aa: CASSQEPVRETQYF
j_gene: TRBJ1-1; abundance: many; v_gene: TRBV6-5; d_gene: TRBD1; CDR3nt: TGTGCCAGCAGTTACCGGACAGGAAGGACTGAAGCTTTCTTT; CDR3aa: CASSYRTGRTEAFF
j_gene: TRBJ1-3; abundance: .; v_gene: TRBV5-1; d_gene: .; CDR3nt: TGCGCCAGCAGCTTGGGACAGCAAGGAAACACCATATATTTT; CDR3aa: CASSLGQQGNTIYF